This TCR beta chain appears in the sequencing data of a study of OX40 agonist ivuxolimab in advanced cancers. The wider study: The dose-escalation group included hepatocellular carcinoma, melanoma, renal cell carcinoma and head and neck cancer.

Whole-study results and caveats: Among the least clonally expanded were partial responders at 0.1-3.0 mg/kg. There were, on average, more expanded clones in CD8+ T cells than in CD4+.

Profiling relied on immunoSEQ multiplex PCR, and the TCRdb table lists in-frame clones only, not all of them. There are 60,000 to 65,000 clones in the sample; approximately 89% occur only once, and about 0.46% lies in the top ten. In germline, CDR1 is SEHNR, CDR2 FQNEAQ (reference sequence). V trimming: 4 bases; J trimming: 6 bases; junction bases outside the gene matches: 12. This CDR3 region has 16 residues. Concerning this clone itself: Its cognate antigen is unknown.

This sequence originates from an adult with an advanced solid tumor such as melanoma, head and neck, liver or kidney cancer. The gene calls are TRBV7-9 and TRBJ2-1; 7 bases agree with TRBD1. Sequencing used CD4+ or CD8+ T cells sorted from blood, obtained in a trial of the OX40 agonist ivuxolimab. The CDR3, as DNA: TGTGCCAGCAGCTCCCCACAGGGGCTCGGAACCAATGAGCAGTTCTTC. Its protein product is CASSSPQGLGTNEQFF.